This T cell receptor (beta chain) was documented in a study of cytomegalovirus exposure and HLA in healthy donors. The germline V gene encodes CDR1 GTSNPN and CDR2 SVGIG (reference sequence). V was shortened by 3 bases and J by 1 base, with 12 bases between the two germline ends. This CDR3 contains 14 residues. Study-wide results and limits: One cluster of highly shared sequence variants probably arose as a sequencing artifact. Previously analyzed data showed that most TCR beta V segments were productive at a frequency of about 87% or about 30%. Several V segments, TRBV6-2 and TRBV6-3 among them, could not be told apart and were dropped.

The PCR employed 60 Vbeta primers together with 13 Jbeta primers. The protocol was immunoSEQ multiplex PCR, while the TCRdb copy is restricted to in-frame clones and leaves out a portion. The sample lists 90,000 to 120,000 clones; 82% were seen once. A note on this clone: The antigen remains unidentified.

This clonotype was obtained from a man in his thirties or forties in good health and CMV-seropositive. This sequence joins TRBV30 and TRBJ1-1, with a tentative D call TRBD1 (5 bases). Sequenced sample: PBMCs. Here the CDR3 reads CAWSRPTANTEAFF. As DNA, the CDR3 is TGTGCCTGGAGCCGGCCGACAGCGAACACTGAAGCTTTCTTT.